This TCR beta chain was identified in a study of T cells after yellow fever vaccination. Whole-study results and caveats: Sorted repertoires could include abundant contaminating clonotypes from bulk cells. Post-booster reappearance was seen for most primary-vaccination clones (around 96% CD4, around 90% CD8).

About this clonotype: Its antigen is unidentified.

For TCR, cDNA came from 5'RACE template switching, which added a universal primer site and UMIs. TCRdb re-analysed the 5' RACE reads in MiXCR, keeping a single row per CDR3 protein. The sample holds 150,000 to 200,000 distinct CDR3 sequences, roughly 11% seen once. With 0 bases removed from V and 4 bases from J, the gap between germline ends came to 6 bases. The CDR3 extends over 13 amino acids. The V gene's germline CDR1 is MNHEY and CDR2 SVGAGI. Sequenced material: CD8+ T cells sorted from PBMCs, taken 15 days after the yellow fever booster vaccination. The chain combines TRBV6-5 with TRBJ1-2; weak D call: TRBD1 (5 bases). The origin of this receptor is a man aged 18 to 29 who received the YFV17D yellow fever vaccine. The CDR3 is CASSYSRGYGYTF. The CDR3 region has the DNA TGTGCCAGCAGTTACTCTAGGGGCTATGGCTACACCTTC.